What follows is one T cell receptor (beta chain) and its context. Its cognate antigen is unknown. Scientists made TCR beta cDNA using 5'RACE template switching with UMIs. TCRdb reanalyzed the 5' RACE reads and collapses them to one entry per CDR3 protein, without DNA. This table holds hundreds of thousands of distinct CDR3 sequences. The entry originates in a study of T cells expressing NK-cell markers. For the study at large: Eight donors were sequenced, seven testing HCMV-seropositive and one testing seronegative. Regarding the study as a whole: Of the CD8+ T cell pool in more than 5 donors, roughly 1.0-8% was accounted for by dominant NKG2C+ clonotypes.

The CDR3 runs 16 residues. The specimen was blood T cells: a sorted CD56 or NKG2C T cell subset, CD4+ or CD8+ T cells, or bulk PBMC T cells (not recorded which). The sequence came from a man aged 18 to 69 in good health. The V gene is TRBV12-3 or TRBV12-4, the J gene TRBJ2-5; the TCRdb D gene call, TRBD2, has no DNA to confirm it. The CDR3 sequence: CASSLRSGGIQETQYF.